This entry lists 5 T cell receptor beta chains sequenced from one sample in a study of low-dose radiotherapy and immunotherapy resistance in tumors. Time point given: after trial treatment. Treatment denoted: LDRT plus nivolumab, ipilimumab, low-dose cyclophosphamide and aspirin (RACIN trial). Primers used for first-strand cDNA, a TRAV- and TRBV-specific set, covered both alpha and beta chains. PCR amplification of the TCRs was performed with Phusion for 20 PCR cycles, and it relied on a constant-region primer together with a V-primer adapter. TCRdb re-called the reads with MiXCR, one entry per CDR3 protein. The repertoire holds approximately 80,000 distinct CDR3 sequences, with less than 20% as singletons. The sample consisted of PBMCs, taken after low-dose radiotherapy plus immunotherapy. These receptors were collected from a male donor with prostate cancer.

This clonotype was picked up many times. This chain connects TRBV6-5 to TRBJ2-7; 14 nucleotides match TRBD2. Germline V lookup: CDR1 MNHEY, CDR2 SVGAGI. Trimming cost V 6 bases and J 8 bases; bases outside gene matches: 6. The CDR3 has 14 residues. CDR3 residues: CASRFGTSGSKQYF. The DNA of the CDR3 is TGTGCCAGCAGATTCGGGACTAGCGGGAGTAAGCAGTACTTC.

This clonotype showed up just a few times. The genes are TRBV3-1 and TRBJ1-4, with D hard to call. The CDR3 length is 16 residues. Germline V gene lookup returns CDR1 LGHDT and CDR2 YNNKEL (reference sequence). Trimming pared 0 bases from V and 7 bases from J, leaving 15 bases between. The CDR3 coding sequence is TGTGCCAGCAGCCAAGATCTTGGCCGGACGGTTGAAAAACTGTTTTTT. Encoded protein: CASSQDLGRTVEKLFF.

This clonotype was detected ten times or more. The rearrangement links TRBV20-1 to TRBJ2-5; D gene unclear. The CDR3 is 12 amino acids. Germline values: CDR1 DFQATT, CDR2 SNEGSKA (reference sequence). Trimming removed 5 bases from V and 3 bases from J, with 10 bases in between. CDR3 DNA sequence: TGCAGTGCTGGGGTCATGGAAGAGACCCAGTACTTC. Its protein product is CSAGVMEETQYF.

This clonotype has ten or more counts. The chain has TRBV2 and TRBJ2-7, with D perhaps TRBD1 or TRBD2 (5 bases each). This CDR3 comprises 15 residues. V was cut by 6 bases and J by 3 bases, with 18 bases left in between. CDR1 is SNHLY and CDR2 is FYNNEI in the germline V gene. The CDR3 region has the DNA TGTGCCAGCAGGTTGGTCGGCAGGGAGAGCTACGAGCAGTACTTC. Translating gives CASRLVGRESYEQYF.

This clonotype was observed a few times. The chain uses TRBV19 and TRBJ1-3; unclear D gene. Germline-derived CDR1 and CDR2 are LNHDA and SQIVND (reference sequence). CDR3 length equals 16 residues. Trimming cost V 2 bases and J 3 bases, with 14 bases left between them. The CDR3 DNA reads TGTGCCAGTAGTATACCGGCAGGACTCAGTGGAAACACCATATATTTT. Amino acids: CASSIPAGLSGNTIYF. The full variable domain, rest sourced from reference TRBV19 and TRBJ1-3, is DGGITQSPKYLFRKEGQNVTLSCEQNLNHDAMYWYRQDPGQGLRLIYYSQIVNDFQKGDIAEGYSVSREKKESFPLTVTSAQKNPTAFYLCASSIPAGLSGNTIYFGEGSWLTVV.